A selection of T cell receptor beta chains follows, all from one sample in a study of T cell responses to AZD1222 COVID-19 vaccine. Assay: immunoSEQ multiplex PCR; the TCRdb copy retains only in-frame clones and omits some. In the table there are about 130,000 clones, approximately 91% of which are singletons. The sample here was peripheral blood, taken 28 days after the second AZD1222 dose. These receptors were collected from an adult who received the AZD1222 COVID-19 vaccine. The conserved cysteine and the conserved F or W are not part of the CDR3 here. Fields, in order: V gene, J gene, CDR3 protein.

>TRBV6-5|TRBJ1-5
ASRPPSNQPQH
>TRBV7-9|TRBJ2-7
ASSLAVVQYEQY
>TRBV5-1|TRBJ1-2
ASSLFAGGGGNT
>TRBV6-5|TRBJ1-6
ASSLTGAGDSPLH
>TRBV5-1|TRBJ2-1
ASSFSGNPNEQF
>TRBV24-1|TRBJ2-6
ATRKGSGANVLT
>TRBV11-2|TRBJ2-2
ASARGLAGGTGELF
>TRBV7-9|TRBJ1-1
ASSPREAMNTEAF
>TRBV7-2|TRBJ1-5
ASSFLSGNQPQH
>TRBV27|TRBJ2-7
ASSLSKDYYYEQY
>TRBV7-3|TRBJ1-2
ASSPTGGNHYGYT
>TRBV5-1|TRBJ1-1
ASSPRVTNTEAF
>TRBV30|TRBJ1-1
AWSVRGPGAF
>TRBV18|TRBJ2-1
ASSPPGVGNEQF
>TRBV5-1|TRBJ1-6
ASSLGGQGNSPLH
>TRBV30|TRBJ2-7
AWSTPGLPSEQY
>TRBV5-6|TRBJ1-4
ASSLLKVEKLF
>TRBV12-3/TRBV12-4|TRBJ1-4
ASSLGGEKLF
>TRBV27|TRBJ2-7
ASSLSARGQYEQY
>TRBV6-4|TRBJ1-2
ASSKGPNYGYT
>TRBV30|TRBJ2-1
AWRGSSGSGEQF
>TRBV4-1|TRBJ1-2
ASSQIGRGGYT